The subject of this entry is one TCR beta chain. The source of the sample is a study of early T cells in non-severe SARS-CoV-2 infection. TCRdb recomputed calls from the 5' RACE reads with MiXCR, one row per CDR3 protein. The data contain 71,000 or so distinct CDR3 sequences, roughly 15% of them seen just once; the ten biggest clones take up over 11%. CDR3 size: 14 residues. Germline V lookup: CDR1 MNHEY, CDR2 SVGEGT. Trimming removed 2 bases from V and 4 bases from J, with 11 bases in between. The clonotype originates from an adult who was a healthcare worker with PCR-confirmed SARS-CoV-2 infection or an uninfected control (not recorded which). Material: whole blood. The genes are TRBV6-2 or TRBV6-3 and TRBJ2-5; no clear D gene. CDR3 DNA sequence: TGTGCCAGCAGTTACGGGGTCATGGGAGAGACCCAGTACTTC. Its translation: CASSYGVMGETQYF.